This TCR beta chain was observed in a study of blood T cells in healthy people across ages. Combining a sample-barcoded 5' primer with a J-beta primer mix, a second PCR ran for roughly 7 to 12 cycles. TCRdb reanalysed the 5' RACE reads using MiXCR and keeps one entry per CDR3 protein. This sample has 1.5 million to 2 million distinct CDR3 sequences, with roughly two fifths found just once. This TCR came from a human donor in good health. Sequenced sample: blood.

CDR3 sequence: CASSPGWNYGYTF. The CDR3 DNA reads TGTGCCAGCAGCCCCGGGTGGAACTATGGCTACACCTTC. This sequence joins TRBV7-6 and TRBJ1-2, with unresolved D. The V gene lost 5 bases and the J gene lost 2 bases, with 9 bases spanning the gap. This CDR3 has 13 amino acids. Germline CDR1 is SGHVS and CDR2 is FNYEAQ.